The clone carrying this T cell receptor (beta chain) was observed a few times. Its cognate antigen is unknown. Sequenced material consisted of expressed TCRB transcripts (all of the isolated RNA was reverse transcribed). Data came from immunoSEQ multiplex PCR; TCRdb stores just in-frame clones and leaves some out. The sample has some 250,000 clones; roughly 10% are singletons. Germline-derived CDR1 and CDR2 are SGHNT and YYREEE (reference sequence). V trimming: 1 base; J trimming: 7 bases; junction bases outside the gene matches: 4. The CDR3 is 14 amino acids. This sample is drawn from a study of beta chain features in type 1 diabetes. It was one heparinised blood draw, averaging about 116 mL, that each donor gave. A CD45RO/CCR7/CD25/CD127/CD95/CD27 panel sorted naive, central memory, regulatory and stem cell-like memory CD4+ cells. Overall study findings and caveats: These data did not resolve whether HLA type affects TCRB rearrangement. Moderately but significantly shorter TCRB CDR3s were found in Type 1 diabetes patients in all four CD4+ subsets. Since sequencing was performed on cDNA, cells with high TCR expression could be over-represented.

The sequencing sample was made of naive CD4+ T cells from blood. The chain recombines TRBV5-4 with TRBJ2-1, with 8 bases that match TRBD1. The receptor's source is a man younger than 45 with type 1 diabetes. The CDR3 protein is CASSLRDRPNEQFF. The CDR3, as DNA: TGTGCCAGCAGCTTGAGGGACAGGCCAAATGAGCAGTTCTTC. The variable domain in full, with the rest retrieved from reference TRBV5-4 and TRBJ2-1, is ETGVTQSPTHLIKTRGQQVTLRCSSQSGHNTVSWYQQALGQGPQFIFQYYREEENGRGNFPPRFSGLQFPNYSSELNVNALELDDSALYLCASSLRDRPNEQFFGPGTRLTVL.